These 28 T cell receptor beta chains originate from one sample sequenced in a study of identical twins. TCRdb ran MiXCR on the 5' RACE reads and lists one entry per CDR3 protein. Of about 210,000 distinct CDR3 sequences listed, less than 10% are singletons. The sequenced sample consisted of memory (CD45RO+) T cells sorted from blood. Every receptor here comes from a young woman in good health.

This clonotype was counted between two and nine times. This chain links TRBV6-1 with TRBJ2-5; D might be TRBD2 (5 bases). V lost 1 base to trimming and J lost 1 base, with 13 bases between them. From germline, CDR1 is MNHNS and CDR2 SASEGT. The CDR3 runs 16 residues. The CDR3 DNA reads as TGTGCCAGCAGTGAAGGTGTAGTCGGGGTCCAAGAGACCCAGTACTTC. Protein: CASSEGVVGVQETQYF.

A few counts support this clonotype. The chain couples TRBV10-3 to TRBJ2-2; D possibly corresponds to TRBD2 (6 bases). The germline V and J ends were trimmed by 8 bases and 0 bases, with 19 bases remaining between them. Germline V gene data show CDR1 as ENHRY and CDR2 as SYGVKD. This CDR3 is 17 amino acids long. The CDR3 nucleotides are TGTGCCATCTGCCCAGTGGAGGGCTTAGCGAACACCGGGGAGCTGTTTTTT. Residues: CAICPVEGLANTGELFF.

The rearrangement links TRBV10-3 to TRBJ2-2; 12 bases are shared with TRBD2. CDR1 ENHRY and CDR2 SYGVKD come from the germline V gene. The CDR3 runs to 16 residues. The V gene end was trimmed by 7 bases and the J gene end by 5 bases; junction bases not matched to a gene: 8. The CDR3, as DNA: TGTGCCATCACCGCACGACTAGCGGGAGAGACCGGGGAGCTGTTTTTT. Its translation: CAITARLAGETGELFF.

This clonotype came up a few times. The CDR3 reads CASSLGGGSWDEQYF. CDR3 DNA: TGTGCCAGCAGCTTGGGTGGAGGGAGCTGGGACGAGCAGTACTTC. The genes are TRBV5-6 and TRBJ2-7; a weak D match, TRBD2 (6 bases). The CDR3 sequence is 15 residues long. Trimming pared 0 bases from V and 5 bases from J, leaving 15 bases between. CDR1 SGHDT and CDR2 YYEEEE come from the germline V gene.

This chain connects TRBV6-5 to TRBJ1-6; TRBD1 agrees at 10 bases. CDR3 length: 14 amino acids. CDR1 is MNHEY and CDR2 is SVGAGI in the germline V gene. After removal of 0 bases from V and 13 bases from J, the junction contained 3 bases not matched to a gene. CDR3 sequence reads: CASSYSGQGFPLHF. CDR3 DNA sequence: TGTGCCAGCAGTTACTCGGGACAGGGGTTCCCCCTCCACTTT.

The V call is TRBV18, the J call TRBJ1-1, with D possibly being TRBD1 (6 bases). The V gene's germline CDR1 is KGHSH and CDR2 LQKENI. Deletions cut 6 bases from V and 2 bases from J, with 16 bases between. The CDR3 sequence is 15 residues long. CDR3 sequence reads: CASSLVGTPNTEAFF. The CDR3 nucleotides are TGTGCCAGCTCCCTTGTGGGGACACCCAACACTGAAGCTTTCTTT.

In this sample, this clonotype turned up many times. The chain carries TRBV20-1 and TRBJ1-1; no clear D. CDR1 is DFQATT and CDR2 is SNEGSKA in the germline V gene (reference sequence). V lost 6 bases and J 5 bases, leaving 7 bases between the germline ends. The CDR3 is 10 residues long. CDR3 loop: CSAARTEAFF. For the CDR3, the DNA is TGCAGTGCCGCGAGGACTGAAGCTTTCTTT.

The chain combines TRBV20-1 with TRBJ1-5, with D possibly being TRBD1 (6 bases). Trimming took off 4 bases at V and 3 bases at J, with 13 bases between the two ends. This CDR3 is 14 amino acids long. The germline V gene has CDR1 DFQATT and CDR2 SNEGSKA (reference sequence). The CDR3 DNA sequence: TGCAGTGCTACCAGGGGCCCTTCCAATCAGCCCCAGCATTTT. Translated: CSATRGPSNQPQHF.

This clonotype was seen more than once but under ten times. In DNA, the CDR3 is TGTGCCAGCAGTCGGGACGCCCTTTGGAATTCACCCCTCCACTTT. Its translation: CASSRDALWNSPLHF. The chain is built from TRBV9 and TRBJ1-6; D might be TRBD1 (5 bases). This CDR3 has 15 residues. Germline V gene lookup returns CDR1 SGDLS and CDR2 YYNGEE. V lost 5 bases to trimming and J lost 7 bases, with 16 bases between them.

This clonotype was detected ten times or more. The chain uses TRBV18 and TRBJ1-3, with D unresolved. The length of the CDR3 is 13 residues. V lost 8 bases and J 7 bases, leaving 15 bases between the germline ends. Germline V gives CDR1 KGHSH, CDR2 LQKENI. The CDR3 spells CASTISRENTIYF. The CDR3 coding sequence is TGTGCCAGCACGATTTCCCGGGAGAACACCATATATTTT.

The rearrangement links TRBV2 to TRBJ2-1; no firm D call. This CDR3 has 11 amino acids. Between the trimmed V and J ends, which lost 6 bases and 9 bases, there was a span of 9 bases. Germline V gene data show CDR1 as SNHLY and CDR2 as FYNNEI. In DNA form, the CDR3 reads TGTGCCAGCAGCCCCTGGGGTGAGCAGTTCTTC. Protein: CASSPWGEQFF.

This clonotype turned up a few times. CDR3 sequence (DNA): TGTGCCAGCAGCAGTATAGGTCCGGGGGGAGAAAAACTGTTTTTT. Translating gives CASSSIGPGGEKLFF. The chain joins TRBV7-9 to TRBJ1-4, with D perhaps TRBD1 (5 bases). This CDR3 spans 15 amino acids. Germline lookup yields CDR1 SEHNR and CDR2 FQNEAQ (reference sequence). Trimming removed 5 bases from V and 8 bases from J, with 18 bases in between.

The chain has TRBV20-1 and TRBJ2-1, with 7 bases aligning to TRBD2. Germline values: CDR1 DFQATT, CDR2 SNEGSKA (reference sequence). The CDR3 spans 15 residues. V dropped 6 bases and J dropped 9; count of bases not matched to a gene: 17. The DNA of the CDR3 is TGCAGTGCCACGCCCGTCGGCGGGGGAATCGGTGAGCAGTTCTTC. It translates to CSATPVGGGIGEQFF.

The table lists this clonotype with a few counts. The chain is built from TRBV5-8 and TRBJ2-1; 9 nucleotides align to TRBD2. This CDR3 has 15 amino acids. Germline V gene lookup returns CDR1 SGHTS and CDR2 YDEGEE. After removal of 4 bases from V and 5 bases from J, the junction contained 7 bases not matched to a gene. The CDR3 nucleotides read TGTGCCAGCAGCCGTGGACTAGCGTATGACAATGAGCAGTTCTTC. This encodes CASSRGLAYDNEQFF.

This clonotype was observed a handful of times. This chain uses TRBV11-3 with TRBJ2-1; tentatively, D is TRBD1 or TRBD2 (5 bases each). Germline V gene lookup returns CDR1 SGHNT and CDR2 YENEEA. This CDR3 spans 13 amino acids. Trimming stripped 5 bases from V and 5 bases from J, with 10 bases between. The CDR3 protein is CASSPMGDNEQFF. The DNA of the CDR3 is TGTGCCAGCAGCCCGATGGGGGACAATGAGCAGTTCTTC.

V gene TRBV20-1 combines with J gene TRBJ2-1, with D tentatively TRBD1 or TRBD2 (5 bases each). CDR1 and CDR2 from the germline V gene are DFQATT and SNEGSKA (reference sequence). V lost 1 base to trimming and J lost 7 bases, with 8 bases between them. This CDR3 comprises 12 residues. CDR3: CSARGGGNEQFF. In nucleotides, the CDR3 is TGCAGTGCTAGAGGGGGCGGGAATGAGCAGTTCTTC.

The chain has TRBV20-1 and TRBJ2-7; 10 positions agree with TRBD1. This CDR3 has 14 amino acids. V lost 5 bases, J lost 3 bases, and 7 bases stayed unmatched. Germline V gives CDR1 DFQATT, CDR2 SNEGSKA (reference sequence). CDR3 residues: CSAQPGQGHYEQYF. CDR3 DNA sequence: TGCAGTGCTCAACCGGGACAGGGGCACTACGAGCAGTACTTC.

This clonotype was recorded a few times. The chain employs TRBV6-2 or TRBV6-3 and TRBJ2-5; TRBD1 matches at 7 bases. Germline CDR1 MNHEY, CDR2 SVGEGT. The length of the CDR3 is 12 residues. The CDR3 nucleotides read TGTGGGTCGTCGGACAGGATTGTGACCCAGTACTTC. This sequence encodes CGSSDRIVTQYF.

This clonotype was observed a handful of times. The chain couples TRBV20-1 to TRBJ1-5; TRBD1 agrees at 9 bases. From germline, CDR1 is DFQATT and CDR2 SNEGSKA (reference sequence). The trim removed 5 bases at V and 0 bases at J, leaving 5 bases unmatched. This CDR3 is 15 amino acids long. The CDR3 sequence: CSALRQGDSNQPQHF. The CDR3 nucleotides are TGCAGTGCTCTCCGACAGGGGGATAGCAATCAGCCCCAGCATTTT.

This clonotype was seen many times. Here the CDR3 DNA reads TGTGCCAGCAACCCGGCCTTAGTAACCTACAATGAGCAGTTCTTC. Amino acids: CASNPALVTYNEQFF. The rearrangement links TRBV27 to TRBJ2-1; D ambiguous. CDR3 length: 15 amino acids. CDR1 is MNHEY and CDR2 is SMNVEV in the germline V gene (reference sequence). Trimming left V 7 bases short and J 2 bases short, with 15 bases between.

V and J are TRBV11-2 and TRBJ2-4; D is undetermined. Trimming removed 0 bases from V and 4 bases from J, with 4 bases in between. CDR3 length: 13 residues. In germline, CDR1 is SGHAT, CDR2 FQNNGV. The CDR3 nucleotides are TGTGCCAGCAGCTTAGAAATAAAAAACATTCAGTACTTC. Translated: CASSLEIKNIQYF.

This clonotype was counted ten times or more. The chain is built from TRBV12-3 or TRBV12-4 and TRBJ1-1, with 7 bases aligning to TRBD1. The V and J ends lost 5 bases and 4 bases, in that order; junction bases with no gene match: 10. The CDR3 loop spans 15 amino acids. CDR3 amino acids: CASSPGDSLSTEAFF. The CDR3 coding sequence is TGTGCCAGCAGTCCCGGGGACAGTTTAAGCACTGAAGCTTTCTTT.

The V and J genes are TRBV29-1 and TRBJ1-1; D gene unclear. Germline V gene sequence: CDR1 SQVTM, CDR2 ANQGSEA. Trimming removed 3 bases at V and 7 bases at J, with 12 bases between. This CDR3 comprises 12 residues. This chain's CDR3 is CSVDYGIDEAFF. The DNA of the CDR3 is TGCAGCGTTGATTACGGGATCGATGAAGCTTTCTTT. Supplemented by reference TRBV29-1 and TRBJ1-1, the full variable domain reads SAVISQKPSRDICQRGTSLTIQCQVDSQVTMMFWYRQQPGQSLTLIATANQGSEATYESGFVIDKFPISRPNLTFSTLTVSNMSPEDSSIYLCSVDYGIDEAFFGQGTRLTVV.

CDR3: CSARSLAYSYNEQFF. CDR3 coding DNA: TGCAGTGCTAGATCACTAGCGTACTCCTACAATGAGCAGTTCTTC. The chain uses TRBV20-1 and TRBJ2-1; 7 bases align to TRBD2. The CDR3 runs to 15 residues. The germline V gene encodes CDR1 DFQATT and CDR2 SNEGSKA (reference sequence). The V and J ends lost 2 bases and 0 bases, in that order; junction bases with no gene match: 4.

This clonotype turned up a few times. V gene TRBV3-1 combines with J gene TRBJ2-1; 12 bases are shared with TRBD2. The V and J ends lost 3 bases and 0 bases, in that order; junction bases with no gene match: 6. CDR1 is LGHDT, CDR2 YNNKEL, per germline (reference sequence). The CDR3 sequence is 18 residues long. CDR3 in amino acids: CASSQERTSGDSYNEQFF. Here the CDR3 DNA reads TGTGCCAGCAGCCAGGAGAGGACTAGCGGGGACTCCTACAATGAGCAGTTCTTC.

This clonotype occurred a few times. V gene TRBV20-1 combines with J gene TRBJ2-5, with TRBD2 as a possible D gene (5 bases). V was shortened by 3 bases and J by 2 bases, with 13 bases between the two germline ends. Germline loops: CDR1 DFQATT, CDR2 SNEGSKA (reference sequence). The CDR3 sequence is 14 residues long. For the CDR3, the DNA is TGCAGTGCTAGCCCTGTCGGGGATCAAGAGACCCAGTACTTC. It specifies CSASPVGDQETQYF.

This clonotype showed up many times. The chain recombines TRBV20-1 with TRBJ1-5; no firm D call. This CDR3 is 14 amino acids long. The germline CDR1 and CDR2 sequences are DFQATT and SNEGSKA (reference sequence). V lost 6 bases and J 4 bases, leaving 16 bases between the germline ends. CDR3: CSAKRAATNQPQHF. DNA for the CDR3: TGCAGTGCGAAGAGGGCTGCTACGAATCAGCCCCAGCATTTT.

The chain is built from TRBV5-1 and TRBJ2-7; no clear D. Trimming shortened V by 3 bases and J by 7 bases, and 11 bases separated the two germline ends. Germline V lookup: CDR1 SGHRS, CDR2 YFSETQ. The length of the CDR3 is 12 residues. The CDR3 nucleotides read TGCGCCAGCAGCTCTACATTCCAGGAGCAGTACTTC. This encodes CASSSTFQEQYF.